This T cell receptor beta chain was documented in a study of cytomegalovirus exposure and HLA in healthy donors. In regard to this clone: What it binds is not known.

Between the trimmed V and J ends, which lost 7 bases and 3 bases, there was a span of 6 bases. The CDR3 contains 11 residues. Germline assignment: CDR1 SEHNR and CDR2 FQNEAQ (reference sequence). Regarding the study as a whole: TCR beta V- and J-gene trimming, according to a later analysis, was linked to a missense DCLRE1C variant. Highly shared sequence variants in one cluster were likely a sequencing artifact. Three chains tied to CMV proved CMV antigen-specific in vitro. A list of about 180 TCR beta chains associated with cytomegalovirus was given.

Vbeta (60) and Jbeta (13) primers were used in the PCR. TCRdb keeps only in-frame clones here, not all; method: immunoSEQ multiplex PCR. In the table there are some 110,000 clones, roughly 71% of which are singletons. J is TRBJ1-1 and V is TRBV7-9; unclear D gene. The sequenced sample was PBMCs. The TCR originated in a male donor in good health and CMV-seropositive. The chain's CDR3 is CASTADTEAFF. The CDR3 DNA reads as TGTGCCAGCACGGCGGACACTGAAGCTTTCTTT.